This T cell receptor (beta chain) was profiled in a study of beta chain features in type 1 diabetes. Study-level information: Examination spanned about 110 million sorted cells from all samples. Study-wide points: Within the patient group, naive, central memory and Treg TCRB repertoires appeared more similar to each other than within healthy donors.

Expressed TCRB transcripts were sequenced after all isolated RNA was converted to cDNA. The method was immunoSEQ multiplex PCR; TCRdb's version includes in-frame clones alone and lacks a portion of them. The sample carries more than 150,000 clones, about 13% recorded once. As to this clone: Its antigen is unidentified.

Sorted CD4+ subsets: naive, central memory, regulatory, stem cell-like memory (CD45RO/CCR7/CD25/CD127/CD95/CD27 panel). Sequencing used central memory CD4+ T cells from blood. This sequence originates from a woman in her late teens or twenties in good health.

The CDR3 DNA reads as TGCGCCAGCAGCTTGGCCGAGTTTCAGTACTTC. It translates to CASSLAEFQYF. The rearrangement joins TRBV5-1 to TRBJ2-5; D gene ambiguous. The V gene lost 0 bases and the J gene lost 11 bases, with 8 bases spanning the gap. Germline CDR1 is SGHRS and CDR2 is YFSETQ. There are 11 residues in the CDR3. The full variable domain, with the rest looked up from reference TRBV5-1 and TRBJ2-5, is KAGVTQTPRYLIKTRGQQVTLSCSPISGHRSVSWYQQTPGQGLQFLFEYFSETQRNKGNFPGRFSGRQFSNSRSEMNVSTLELGDSALYLCASSLAEFQYFGPGTRLLVL.